The TCR beta chain described here comes from a study of control samples from healthy donors and cancer patients. This table comes from immunoSEQ multiplex PCR, and its TCRdb copy is limited to in-frame clones, with some not included. The table has around 150,000 clones, around 95% seen once. The V and J ends lost 4 bases and 4 bases respectively, with 10 bases between them. The CDR3 spans 12 residues. Germline lookup yields CDR1 SQVTM and CDR2 ANQGSEA. The V and J genes are TRBV29-1 and TRBJ1-1; D gene ambiguous. The sequence came from a woman in her forties in good health. Material for sequencing was blood. DNA for the CDR3: TGCAGCGTTGGGCCCGCGGTCACTGAAGCTTTCTTT. It specifies CSVGPAVTEAFF. Full variable domain (remainder filled in from reference TRBV29-1 and TRBJ1-1): SAVISQKPSRDICQRGTSLTIQCQVDSQVTMMFWYRQQPGQSLTLIATANQGSEATYESGFVIDKFPISRPNLTFSTLTVSNMSPEDSSIYLCSVGPAVTEAFFGQGTRLTVV.